The sequence of this T cell receptor (beta chain) was determined in a study of blood T cell repertoires in COVID-19. Study in general: COVID-19 samples, acute and convalescent, were from the United States, Italy and Spain.

Source study methods: The authors estimated nucleated cell counts from reference gene primer amplification. TCRdb keeps only in-frame clones here, not all; method: immunoSEQ multiplex PCR. V and J calls and clone size are given by that table; D and trimming were obtained from the DNA. Of around 100,000 clones detected, approximately 81% appear once; the ten largest clones hold 2.1%. Trimming removed 5 bases at V and 6 bases at J, with 10 bases between. This CDR3 spans 13 amino acids. For this clone: The sample holds other DNA sequences that translate to the same CDR3.

This receptor was identified in a human donor in a cohort sampled during active COVID-19. The chain is built from TRBV12-3 or TRBV12-4 and TRBJ2-2, with TRBD2 as a possible D gene (7 bases). Sequencing input: peripheral blood. The CDR3 region has the DNA TGTGCCAGCAGTCTAGGGGGGGCCGGGGAGCTGTTTTTT. Translated: CASSLGGAGELFF.